This TCR beta chain came from a study of T cell repertoires in cytomegalovirus infection. For the study at large: Evidence of both CMV infection and a matching HLA type came from public TCR beta signatures.

In TCRdb, the reads were re-called with MiXCR into one record per CDR3 protein. The sample shows roughly 230,000 distinct CDR3 sequences, about 18% of them seen only once. Study conclusions and caveats: Dominating the ex vivo response were TCR beta clonotypes that were CMV-specific and HLA-C-restricted. Public TCR beta family frequency separated CMV-and-HLA carriers, including in an independent cohort.

V lost 2 bases and J 2 bases, leaving 8 bases between the germline ends. The CDR3 loop spans 14 amino acids. CDR1 is MDHEN and CDR2 is SYDVKM in the germline V gene. This clonotype was recorded at least ten times. Its target is unknown. The receptor was isolated from a human donor in good health (CMV status not recorded). Some clones in this sample may be carry-over from other donors' samples. This chain joins TRBV28 and TRBJ2-3, with D uncertain. Specimen: CD8+ T cells from PBMCs. The CDR3 protein is CASSLRLSTDTQYF. CDR3 sequence (DNA): TGTGCCAGCAGTTTAAGATTGTCCACAGATACGCAGTATTTT.